The clone carrying this TCR beta chain showed up just a few times. What it binds is not known. The data belong to a study of cytomegalovirus exposure and HLA in healthy donors. The donors were members of the validation cohort comprising approximately 110 subjects, separate from the roughly 600-subject first cohort. Measured with immunoSEQ multiplex PCR; TCRdb has only the in-frame clones, and not every one. The profile shows fewer than 250,000 clones, about 84% of them singletons. Germline values: CDR1 MGHDK, CDR2 SYGVNS. CDR3 length equals 13 residues. The V and J ends lost 2 bases and 2 bases respectively, with 6 bases between them. Overall study findings and caveats: TCR beta chains numbering more than 150 were designated cytomegalovirus-associated.

Sequencing was performed on PBMCs. This receptor was identified in a woman aged 18-30 years in good health and CMV-seronegative. The chain links TRBV25-1 to TRBJ1-1, with D unresolved. CDR3 coding DNA: TGTGCCAGCAGTGAAACAGTCAACACTGAAGCTTTCTTT. Residues: CASSETVNTEAFF.